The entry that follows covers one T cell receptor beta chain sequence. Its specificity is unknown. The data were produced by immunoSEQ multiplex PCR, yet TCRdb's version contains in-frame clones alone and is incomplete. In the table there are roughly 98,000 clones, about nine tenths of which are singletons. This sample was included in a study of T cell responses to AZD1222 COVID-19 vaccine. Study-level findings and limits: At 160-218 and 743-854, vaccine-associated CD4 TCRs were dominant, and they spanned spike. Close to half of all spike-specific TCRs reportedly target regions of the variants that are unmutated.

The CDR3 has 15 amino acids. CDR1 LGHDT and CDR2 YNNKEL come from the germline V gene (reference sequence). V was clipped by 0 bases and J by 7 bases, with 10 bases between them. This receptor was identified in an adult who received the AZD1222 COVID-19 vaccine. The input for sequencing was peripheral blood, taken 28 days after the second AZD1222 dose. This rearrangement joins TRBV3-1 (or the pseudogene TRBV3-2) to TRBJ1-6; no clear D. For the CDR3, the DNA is TGTGCCAGCAGCCAAGATCTAGGCAGCAATTCACCCCTCCACTTT. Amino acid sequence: CASSQDLGSNSPLHF.